This TCR beta chain was sequenced for a study of CD8+CD57+ T cells in acquired aplastic anemia. Study findings and constraints: Patients shared around 31 CD8+ CDR3 sequences with controls. Both total CD4+ and CD8+ pools in patients were more diverse than CD8+CD57+ cells.

The CDR3 has 12 amino acids. V was trimmed by 4 bases and J by 6 bases, leaving 10 bases between them. CDR1 and CDR2 from the germline V gene are SGHDT and YYEEEE. Genomic DNA, serving as template, underwent TCR beta VDJ and CDR3 profiling. TCRdb reprocessed the reads via MiXCR and lists one record per CDR3 protein. The data hold 17,000 or so distinct CDR3 sequences, with 30% to 45% observed a single time. This clonotype was counted at least ten times. Antigen: not known. The authors sequenced patients whose flow cytometry had shown CD8+CD57+ cell expansion. CD8+CD57+ effector memory cells from 2 of 12 patients also underwent sequencing. Each patient had severe acquired aplastic anemia. No patient had been given any therapy when blood was sampled.

The receptor comes from a human donor with aplastic anemia. The sample taken for sequencing was CD8+CD57+ T cells sorted from PBMCs. Subset denoted: bead-enriched CD8+CD57+ effector memory T cells from SAA patients. The chain is built from TRBV5-6 and TRBJ1-1, with D unresolved. CDR3 amino acids: CASSPPGSEAFF. The CDR3 bases are TGTGCCAGCAGCCCCCCAGGCTCTGAAGCTTTCTTT.